The present T cell receptor (beta chain) was sequenced within a study of blood T cell repertoires in COVID-19. Study in general: Spain, Italy and the United States supplied samples that represented acute and convalescent COVID-19.

Profiling relied on immunoSEQ multiplex PCR, and the TCRdb table lists in-frame clones only, not all of them. The data contain about 160,000 clones, 86% of them singletons. Trimming cost V 5 bases and J 3 bases; bases outside gene matches: 10. The CDR3 runs to 16 residues. Germline lookup yields CDR1 LNHDA and CDR2 SQIVND (reference sequence). Material for sequencing was peripheral blood. The chain carries TRBV19 and TRBJ2-3; 8 bases fit TRBD2. The sequence was obtained from a man over 45 with active or convalescent COVID-19. The chain's CDR3 is CASSSFPGGPTDTQYF. DNA of the CDR3: TGTGCCAGTAGTTCCTTCCCGGGAGGGCCTACAGATACGCAGTATTTT.